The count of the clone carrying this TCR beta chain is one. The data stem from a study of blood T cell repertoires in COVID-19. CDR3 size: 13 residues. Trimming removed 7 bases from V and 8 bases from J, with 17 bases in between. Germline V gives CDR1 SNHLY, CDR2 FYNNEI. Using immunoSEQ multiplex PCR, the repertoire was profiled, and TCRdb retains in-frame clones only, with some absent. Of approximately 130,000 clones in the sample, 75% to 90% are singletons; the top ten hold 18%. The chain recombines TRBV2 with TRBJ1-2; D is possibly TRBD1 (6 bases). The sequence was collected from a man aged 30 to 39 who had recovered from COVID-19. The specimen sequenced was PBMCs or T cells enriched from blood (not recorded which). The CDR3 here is CASTDDRRGGYTF. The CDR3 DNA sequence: TGTGCCAGCACCGACGACAGGAGAGGGGGCTACACCTTC.